This paragraph reports one T cell receptor (beta chain). The ends lost 0 bases at V and 3 bases at J; junction bases unmatched: 25. CDR3 size: 22 residues. Germline CDR1 and CDR2: LGHNA and YSLEER. Per the study methods: The authors estimated nucleated cell counts from reference gene primer amplification. The data were produced by immunoSEQ multiplex PCR, yet TCRdb's version contains in-frame clones alone and is incomplete. The V and J calls and clone size come from that table; D and trimming were worked out from the DNA. The repertoire has 45,000 or so clones, almost 90% of them found once; the top ten carry 13% to 15%. These data belong to a study of blood T cell repertoires in COVID-19. For the study at large: The study drew acute and convalescent COVID-19 samples from the United States, Italy and Spain. PBMCs, B-cell-depleted T cells, or T cells were the source of the cDNA or gDNA that made up the material.

The chain links TRBV4-3 to TRBJ2-7, with 8 bases matching TRBD1. The clonotype was recovered from a human donor in a cohort sampled during active COVID-19. Sequencing was performed on peripheral blood. The CDR3 DNA reads as TGCGCCAGCAGCCAAGAACGAGTCATGGAGACAGGGGACTCTATTCGGTTCTACGAGCAGTACTTC. This gives the protein CASSQERVMETGDSIRFYEQYF.